The 13 T cell receptor beta chains in this list originate from one sample, sequenced in a study of blood T cell repertoires in COVID-19. The assay was immunoSEQ multiplex PCR, and TCRdb's table has in-frame clones only and misses some. The sample yields about 150,000 clones, roughly 83% seen once. The sample comprised peripheral blood. The receptors originated from a woman aged 55-69 years with acute or convalescent COVID-19.

V gene TRBV11-1 combines with J gene TRBJ2-1, with TRBD1 identical over 9 bases. This CDR3 is 15 amino acids long. From germline, CDR1 is SGHAT and CDR2 FQDESV (reference sequence). The V segment lost 5 bases and the J segment 6 bases; nucleotides outside the gene matches: 8. The CDR3 reads CASSPSIQGANEQFF. Here the CDR3 DNA reads TGTGCCAGCAGCCCTAGCATACAGGGGGCCAATGAGCAGTTCTTC.

The chain is built from TRBV3-1 (or the pseudogene TRBV3-2) and TRBJ2-5; D gene unclear. The CDR3 sequence is 13 residues long. V lost 1 base and J lost 5, with 8 bases in between. The germline V gene has CDR1 LGHDT and CDR2 YNNKEL (reference sequence). DNA for the CDR3: TGTGCCAGCAGCCAAGGGCCCGGGGAGACCCAGTACTTC. This codes for CASSQGPGETQYF.

The chain is built from TRBV9 and TRBJ1-4; 7 bases map to TRBD1. Germline trimming cut 4 bases from V and 4 bases from J; bases unmatched to any gene: 10. The CDR3 contains 16 residues. In germline, CDR1 is SGDLS, CDR2 YYNGEE. For the CDR3, the DNA is TGTGCCAGCAGCACTACCACAGGGGTGAATAATGAAAAACTGTTTTTT. Amino acids: CASSTTTGVNNEKLFF.

The chain has TRBV9 and TRBJ2-7; possibly TRBD1 for D (8 bases). Germline V gene lookup returns CDR1 SGDLS and CDR2 YYNGEE. There are 15 residues in the CDR3. V lost 0 bases and J 2 bases, leaving 12 bases between the germline ends. The CDR3 spells CASSVDRGGTYEQYF. In DNA, the CDR3 is TGTGCCAGCAGCGTAGACAGGGGGGGCACCTACGAGCAGTACTTC.

The genes are TRBV24-1 and TRBJ1-1; the D is unclear. The V gene lost 6 bases and the J gene lost 1 base, with 14 bases spanning the gap. Germline V gene data show CDR1 as KGHDR and CDR2 as SFDVKD. This CDR3 has 15 amino acids. CDR3 DNA sequence: TGTGCCACCAGTACCCTGAGCGTCCGGAACACTGAAGCTTTCTTT. It specifies CATSTLSVRNTEAFF.

The rearrangement joins TRBV5-1 to TRBJ1-2, with 7 bases lining up with TRBD1. Germline V CDR1 and CDR2: SGHRS, YFSETQ. V gave up 4 bases and J gave up 1 base; unmatched junction bases: 10. This CDR3 contains 16 residues. CDR3 nucleotide sequence: TGCGCCAGCAGCCCGGAGGACAGGACCATTAACTATGGCTACACCTTC. This encodes CASSPEDRTINYGYTF. The full variable domain, in which reference TRBV5-1 and TRBJ1-2 provide the parts outside the CDR3, is KAGVTQTPRYLIKTRGQQVTLSCSPISGHRSVSWYQQTPGQGLQFLFEYFSETQRNKGNFPGRFSGRQFSNSRSEMNVSTLELGDSALYLCASSPEDRTINYGYTFGSGTRLTVV.

The V gene is TRBV2, the J gene TRBJ1-2; no clear D gene. Between the trimmed V and J ends, which lost 2 bases and 1 base, there was a span of 8 bases. The germline V gene encodes CDR1 SNHLY and CDR2 FYNNEI. CDR3 size: 14 residues. CDR3: CASSEQAVNYGYTF. The CDR3, as DNA: TGTGCCAGCAGTGAACAGGCAGTTAACTATGGCTACACCTTC. Variable domain in full (rest from reference TRBV2 and TRBJ1-2): EPEVTQTPSHQVTQMGQEVILRCVPISNHLYFYWYRQILGQKVEFLVSFYNNEISEKSEIFDDQFSVERPDGSNFTLKIRSTKLEDSAMYFCASSEQAVNYGYTFGSGTRLTVV.

The gene calls are TRBV15 and TRBJ1-2; unclear D gene. There are 15 residues in the CDR3. The ends were cut back, 0 bases at V and 11 bases at J, with 19 bases in the middle. CDR1 and CDR2 (germline): LNHNV, YYDKDF (reference sequence). CDR3 nucleotides: TGTGCCACCAGCAGAGATAAAAATGGACTCATCGGGTACACCTTC. This encodes CATSRDKNGLIGYTF.

This clone was seen only once. The chain links TRBV30 to TRBJ2-2; D is unresolved. Trimming stripped 7 bases from V and 5 bases from J, with 14 bases between. The germline V gene encodes CDR1 GTSNPN and CDR2 SVGIG (reference sequence). CDR3 size: 13 residues. Here the CDR3 reads CASTPEITGELFF. In nucleotides, the CDR3 is TGTGCCTCCACGCCCGAGATTACCGGGGAGCTGTTTTTT.

The rearrangement uses TRBV29-1 and TRBJ1-2; 8 bases agree with TRBD1. Germline V CDR1 and CDR2: SQVTM, ANQGSEA. CDR3 length: 14 residues. With V trimmed by 6 bases and J by 4 bases, 10 bases remained unmatched. The CDR3 bases are TGCAGCGTACGGAGGGACAGGTCACTCTATGGCTACACCTTC. It is translated as CSVRRDRSLYGYTF.

V is TRBV12-3 or TRBV12-4 and J is TRBJ1-1; no reliable D call. Trimming left V 1 base short and J 4 bases short, with 7 bases between. The CDR3 totals 13 residues. Here the CDR3 reads CASSLGFSTEAFF. CDR3 nucleotide sequence: TGTGCCAGCAGTTTAGGGTTTAGCACTGAAGCTTTCTTT.

The V call is TRBV18, the J call TRBJ1-2, with no clear D. V lost 2 bases, J lost 6 bases, and 7 bases lay in between. Germline V CDR1 and CDR2: KGHSH, LQKENI. The CDR3 contains 12 residues. The CDR3 spells CASSPGEHGYTF. CDR3 nucleotide sequence: TGTGCCAGCTCACCAGGGGAGCATGGCTACACCTTC.

This sequence joins TRBV7-3 and TRBJ2-1; 10 bases agree with TRBD1. The germline gives CDR1 SGHTA, CDR2 FQGTGA. The CDR3 spans 17 residues. V dropped 3 bases and J dropped 3; count of bases not matched to a gene: 8. DNA of the CDR3: TGTGCCAGCAGCTTTGATCGGGGGACAGGGGTCTACAATGAGCAGTTCTTC. Translation: CASSFDRGTGVYNEQFF.